What follows describes a single TCR beta chain. The CDR3 length is 16 residues. Trimming stripped 6 bases from V and 7 bases from J, with 26 bases between. Germline V gene data show CDR1 as SGHRS and CDR2 as YFSETQ. The investigators amplified TCR beta CDR3 regions from RNA transcripts. In the first-round RT-PCR of the TCR CDR3, the HTBI primer set was used. TCRdb processed the multiplex PCR reads anew with MiXCR; each CDR3 protein has one entry. The data contain approximately 510,000 distinct CDR3 sequences, about 46% of them singletons. The data derive from a study of T cells in Graves' hyperthyroidism and ophthalmopathy.

The sequencing input was peripheral blood or thyroid tissue (not recorded which). The TCR comes from an adult woman with Graves' disease, either hyperthyroidism or ophthalmopathy (not recorded which). This sequence joins TRBV5-1 and TRBJ2-7; TRBD1 might be the D (5 bases). CDR3 sequence (DNA): TGCGCCAGCACCCAAGCAGGGTCGGCGGACACCGGGGAGCAGTACTTC. It specifies CASTQAGSADTGEQYF.